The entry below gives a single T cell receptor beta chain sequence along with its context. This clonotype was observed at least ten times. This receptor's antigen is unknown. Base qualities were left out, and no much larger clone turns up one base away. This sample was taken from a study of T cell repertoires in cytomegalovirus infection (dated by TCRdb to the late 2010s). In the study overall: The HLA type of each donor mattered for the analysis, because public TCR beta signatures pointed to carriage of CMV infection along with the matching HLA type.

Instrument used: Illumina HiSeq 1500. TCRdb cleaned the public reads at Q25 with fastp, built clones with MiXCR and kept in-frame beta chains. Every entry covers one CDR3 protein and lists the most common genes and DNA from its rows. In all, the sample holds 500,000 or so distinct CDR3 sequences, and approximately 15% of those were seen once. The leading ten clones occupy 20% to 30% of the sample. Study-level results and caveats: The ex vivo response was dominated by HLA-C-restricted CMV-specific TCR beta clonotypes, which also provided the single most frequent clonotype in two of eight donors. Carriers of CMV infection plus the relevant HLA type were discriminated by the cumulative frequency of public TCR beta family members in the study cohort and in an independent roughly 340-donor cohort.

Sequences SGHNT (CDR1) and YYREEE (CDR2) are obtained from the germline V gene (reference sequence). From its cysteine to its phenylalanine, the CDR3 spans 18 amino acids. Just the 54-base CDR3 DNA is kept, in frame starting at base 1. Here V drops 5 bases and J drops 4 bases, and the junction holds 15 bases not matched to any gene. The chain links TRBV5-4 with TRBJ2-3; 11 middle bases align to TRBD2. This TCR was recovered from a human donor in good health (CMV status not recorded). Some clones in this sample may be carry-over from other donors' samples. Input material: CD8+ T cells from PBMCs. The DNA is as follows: TGTGCCAGCAGTCTTCACCATACTAGCGGGAGTAGGGCAGATACGCAGTATTTT. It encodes CASSLHHTSGSRADTQYF.